The 32 T cell receptor beta chains in this list originate from one sample, sequenced in a study of T-cell reconstitution after alpha-beta-depleted transplantation in children. The TCRbeta library was prepared with unique molecular identifiers. TCRdb reprocessed the PCR reads via MiXCR and lists one record per CDR3 protein. The sample includes 500,000 or so distinct CDR3 sequences, about 33% seen only once; the top ten take roughly 2.5%. The material sequenced was PBMCs from the stem cell graft donor, taken from the stem cell graft. The receptors come from a human donor who donated a stem cell graft to a child with aplastic anemia.

This clonotype was detected many times. The chain combines TRBV29-1 with TRBJ2-3; D is unclear. Germline CDR1 SQVTM, CDR2 ANQGSEA. V was pared by 4 bases and J by 0 bases, with 5 bases between. The length of the CDR3 is 12 residues. This chain's CDR3 is CSVAWSTDTQYF. CDR3 bases: TGCAGCGTTGCGTGGAGCACAGATACGCAGTATTTT.

This chain joins TRBV24-1 and TRBJ2-5; possible D gene TRBD2, 6 bases. Germline V lookup: CDR1 KGHDR, CDR2 SFDVKD. This CDR3 region has 12 residues. Trimming left V 7 bases short and J 4 bases short, with 9 bases between. CDR3 bases: TGTGCCACCAGCCGGGAGTCAGAGACCCAGTACTTC. It specifies CATSRESETQYF.

This clonotype was seen a few times. V gene TRBV6-2 or TRBV6-3 combines with J gene TRBJ2-7; 9 bases are shared with TRBD2. Per the germline V gene, CDR1 is MNHEY and CDR2 is SVGEGT. Trimming cost V 5 bases and J 2 bases; bases outside gene matches: 10. The CDR3 runs to 16 residues. The CDR3 DNA follows: TGTGCCAGCAGTACAACCAGCGGGAGGACTCCCTACGAGCAGTACGTC. Translation gives CASSTTSGRTPYEQYV.

This chain uses TRBV5-1 with TRBJ2-7; D is perhaps TRBD2 (5 bases). Trimming removed 1 base at V and 3 bases at J, with 14 bases between. Germline V gives CDR1 SGHRS, CDR2 YFSETQ. CDR3 length: 15 amino acids. The CDR3 here is CASSLHREGLYEQYF. CDR3 DNA sequence: TGCGCCAGCAGCTTGCATCGAGAGGGCCTCTACGAGCAGTACTTC. The full variable domain, completed using reference TRBV5-1 and TRBJ2-7, is KAGVTQTPRYLIKTRGQQVTLSCSPISGHRSVSWYQQTPGQGLQFLFEYFSETQRNKGNFPGRFSGRQFSNSRSEMNVSTLELGDSALYLCASSLHREGLYEQYFGPGTRLTVT.

This clonotype has more than one count but fewer than ten. This chain links TRBV12-3 or TRBV12-4 with TRBJ1-1; perhaps TRBD1 as D (5 bases). Trimming removed 5 bases from V and 3 bases from J, with 13 bases in between. There are 14 residues in the CDR3. This chain's CDR3 is CASSPQDTHTEAFF. The CDR3 bases are TGTGCCAGCAGTCCGCAGGACACGCACACTGAAGCTTTCTTT.

The chain has TRBV11-1 and TRBJ1-4, with TRBD1 matching 9 bases. Germline V gene data show CDR1 as SGHAT and CDR2 as FQDESV (reference sequence). The J segment lost 13 bases and the V segment lost 1 base, leaving 25 bases of the junction unmatched. The CDR3 extends over 20 amino acids. The CDR3 protein is CASSLDIRDRVFGGSYGLFF. DNA for the CDR3: TGTGCCAGCAGCTTAGATATCCGGGACAGGGTCTTTGGGGGATCCTACGGACTGTTTTTT.

The rearrangement joins TRBV7-2 to TRBJ1-1, with 8 bases matching TRBD1. V gave up 5 bases and J gave up 7 bases; unmatched junction bases: 9. The CDR3 consists of 14 residues. CDR1 and CDR2 (germline): SGHTA, FQGNSA. CDR3 loop: CASSLRTGNGEAFF. In DNA, the CDR3 is TGTGCCAGCAGCCTAAGGACAGGGAATGGTGAAGCTTTCTTT.

The count of this clonotype is one. This chain uses TRBV10-2 with TRBJ2-5; 9 nucleotides align to TRBD2. The CDR3 is 16 amino acids. V gave up 6 bases and J gave up 5 bases; unmatched junction bases: 13. The germline CDR1 and CDR2 sequences are WSHSY and SAAADI. In DNA form, the CDR3 reads TGCGCCAGCAGCAGATTACTAGCGGGCCCGGAGGAGACCCAGTACTTC. It translates to CASSRLLAGPEETQYF.

V usage is TRBV7-3 and J usage is TRBJ1-1, with a possible D match to TRBD1 (6 bases). CDR3 length: 13 amino acids. Germline CDR1 SGHTA, CDR2 FQGTGA. V lost 6 bases to trimming and J lost 4 bases, with 12 bases between them. Here the CDR3 reads CASRQDRTTEAFF. In DNA, the CDR3 is TGTGCCAGCAGACAGGACAGAACCACTGAAGCTTTCTTT.

This chain uses TRBV9 with TRBJ2-7; D gene unclear. CDR1 is SGDLS, CDR2 YYNGEE, per germline. The CDR3 has 13 residues. V was shortened by 0 bases and J by 3 bases, with 7 bases between the two germline ends. For the CDR3, the DNA is TGTGCCAGCAGCGTAGCCCCAGTCTACGAGCAGTACTTC. It codes for CASSVAPVYEQYF.

The rearrangement uses TRBV6-1 and TRBJ1-3; the match to TRBD1 covers 7 bases. The J segment lost 0 bases and the V segment lost 7 bases, leaving 9 bases of the junction unmatched. The CDR3 has 16 amino acids. CDR1 and CDR2 from the germline V gene are MNHNS and SASEGT. The CDR3 here is CASTETGPLSGNTIYF. The DNA for the CDR3 is TGTGCCAGCACCGAGACAGGGCCTCTCTCTGGAAACACCATATATTTT.

This clonotype has a handful of counts. The genes are TRBV12-3 or TRBV12-4 and TRBJ1-6; 8 nucleotides match TRBD1. V lost 5 bases to trimming and J lost 7 bases; unmatched junction nucleotides: 4. This CDR3 region has 14 residues. CDR3 sequence (DNA): TGTGCCAGCAGTATCGACAGGGGAAATTCACCCCTCCACTTT. The encoded protein is CASSIDRGNSPLHF.

This clonotype has more than one count but fewer than ten. The chain is built from TRBV12-3 or TRBV12-4 and TRBJ2-2; no firm D call. With 6 bases removed from V and 2 bases from J, the gap between germline ends came to 10 bases. This CDR3 is built from 14 residues. The CDR3 here is CASRPDINTGELFF. The DNA for the CDR3 is TGTGCCAGCAGACCGGATATAAACACCGGGGAGCTGTTTTTT.

The gene calls are TRBV4-3 and TRBJ1-2; 8 bases fit TRBD1. V was pared by 0 bases and J by 4 bases, with 4 bases of the junction left unmatched. The CDR3 totals 15 residues. Germline CDR1 LGHNA, CDR2 YSLEER. The CDR3 is CASSQDAGGTYGYTF. The CDR3 region has the DNA TGCGCCAGCAGCCAAGACGCAGGGGGCACCTATGGCTACACCTTC.

The V call is TRBV28, the J call TRBJ1-5; D may be TRBD1 (5 bases). Looked up from germline, CDR1 is MDHEN and CDR2 is SYDVKM. The CDR3 runs to 15 residues. Trimming shortened V by 1 base and J by 0 bases, and 7 bases separated the two germline ends. This chain's CDR3 is CASSLYDSSNQPQHF. The CDR3 DNA sequence: TGTGCCAGCAGTTTATATGACAGTAGCAATCAGCCCCAGCATTTT. Complete variable domain (other parts from reference TRBV28 and TRBJ1-5): DVKVTQSSRYLVKRTGEKVFLECVQDMDHENMFWYRQDPGLGLRLIYFSYDVKMKEKGDIPEGYSVSREKKERFSLILESASTNQTSMYLCASSLYDSSNQPQHFGDGTRLSIL.

The chain has TRBV3-1 and TRBJ2-1; D is unresolved. Per germline, CDR1 LGHDT and CDR2 YNNKEL (reference sequence). CDR3 length: 12 amino acids. The V end was cut by 1 base, the J end by 9 bases, with 7 bases between. The CDR3 region is CASSQVASEQFF. The CDR3 bases are TGTGCCAGCAGCCAAGTGGCGTCTGAGCAGTTCTTC.

The rearrangement uses TRBV18 and TRBJ1-2; D gene uncertain. V lost 3 bases, J lost 7 bases, and 15 bases lay in between. Germline CDR1 and CDR2: KGHSH and LQKENI. This CDR3 region has 14 residues. The CDR3 nucleotides are TGTGCCAGCTCACCGCCAGTAGATATCGGTGGCTACACCTTC. Translated: CASSPPVDIGGYTF.

The chain uses TRBV12-3 or TRBV12-4 and TRBJ1-5, with 9 positions matching TRBD1. The trim removed 4 bases at V and 3 bases at J, leaving 10 bases unmatched. The CDR3 sequence is 17 residues long. The CDR3 region is CASSSPGTGWDNQPQHF. As DNA, the CDR3 is TGTGCCAGCAGTTCCCCGGGGACAGGGTGGGACAATCAGCCCCAGCATTTT.

The chain combines TRBV6-1 with TRBJ2-1; the match to TRBD2 covers 9 bases. The ends lost 2 bases at V and 9 bases at J; junction bases unmatched: 8. Germline CDR1 reads MNHNS; CDR2 reads SASEGT. The CDR3 runs 15 residues. CDR3 coding DNA: TGTGCCAGCAGTGAAAAGGTAGCGGGAGCATTTGAGCAGTTCTTC. It yields the protein CASSEKVAGAFEQFF.

This chain uses TRBV11-2 with TRBJ1-2, with 8 bases matching TRBD1. J lost 7 bases, V lost 0 bases, and 7 bases had no gene match. Per the germline V gene, CDR1 is SGHAT and CDR2 is FQNNGV. There are 15 residues in the CDR3. CDR3: CASSLEGRGLAGYTF. For the CDR3, the DNA is TGTGCCAGCAGCTTAGAGGGCAGGGGGCTAGCTGGCTACACCTTC.

V gene TRBV14 combines with J gene TRBJ1-1; a weak D match, TRBD1 (6 bases). V was pared by 0 bases and J by 10 bases, with 18 bases between. CDR1 is SGHDN, CDR2 FVKESK, per germline. This CDR3 is built from 15 residues. The CDR3 is CASSQEESGARRAFF. CDR3 nucleotide sequence: TGTGCCAGCAGCCAAGAAGAATCGGGGGCTAGGCGAGCTTTCTTT.

The chain couples TRBV12-3 or TRBV12-4 to TRBJ1-1; 10 bases are shared with TRBD1. This CDR3 has 13 amino acids. V trimming: 7 bases; J trimming: 6 bases; junction bases outside the gene matches: 5. The CDR3: CASTSDRGSEAFF. The CDR3 region has the DNA TGTGCCAGCACTTCGGACAGGGGGTCTGAAGCTTTCTTT.

This clonotype was observed a handful of times. V and J are TRBV5-1 and TRBJ2-1; no reliable D call. CDR1 is SGHRS and CDR2 is YFSETQ in the germline V gene. CDR3 length: 14 residues. V shed 5 bases and J shed 7 bases, with 16 bases lying between them. In nucleotides, the CDR3 is TGCGCCAGCAGTCCTGGAGCCCTGGAGAATGAGCAGTTCTTC. Translated: CASSPGALENEQFF.

The CDR3 region is CSAFVRRVDSSLSSYNSPLHF. The DNA of the CDR3 is TGCAGTGCATTCGTTAGGCGAGTCGACAGTTCCCTGAGCTCCTATAATTCACCCCTCCACTTT. This sequence joins TRBV20-1 and TRBJ1-6; weak D call: TRBD1 (5 bases). The V end was cut by 6 bases, the J end by 0 bases, with 30 bases between. CDR3 length: 21 residues. The germline gives CDR1 DFQATT, CDR2 SNEGSKA (reference sequence).

This clonotype turned up a few times. This sequence joins TRBV7-3 and TRBJ2-3; 12 positions agree with TRBD1. Unmatched junction bases numbered 6, after V lost 5 bases and J lost 6 bases. Looked up from germline, CDR1 is SGHTA and CDR2 is FQGTGA. The CDR3 covers 15 residues. The DNA for the CDR3 is TGTGCCAGCAGCCGGGGACAGGGGGCGATGGATACGCAGTATTTT. Translated, it gives CASSRGQGAMDTQYF.

CDR3 amino acids: CASSSPGKTEAFF. CDR3 bases: TGTGCCAGCAGCTCTCCGGGCAAAACTGAAGCTTTCTTT. This chain connects TRBV7-2 to TRBJ1-1, with D hard to call. The germline gives CDR1 SGHTA, CDR2 FQGNSA. CDR3 length: 13 residues. V was shortened by 4 bases and J by 5 bases, with 11 bases between the two germline ends. The full variable domain, with the rest looked up from reference TRBV7-2 and TRBJ1-1, is GAGVSQSPSNKVTEKGKDVELRCDPISGHTALYWYRQSLGQGLEFLIYFQGNSAPDKSGLPSDRFSAERTGGSVSTLTIQRTQQEDSAVYLCASSSPGKTEAFFGQGTRLTVV.

This clonotype has a handful of counts. The V call is TRBV29-1, the J call TRBJ2-1; 8 bases map to TRBD2. Germline V gene data show CDR1 as SQVTM and CDR2 as ANQGSEA. This CDR3 is built from 16 residues. V lost 0 bases to trimming and J lost 3 bases; unmatched junction nucleotides: 7. CDR3 loop: CSVEDRREAFYNEQFF. CDR3 nucleotides: TGCAGCGTTGAAGATCGGCGGGAGGCCTTCTACAATGAGCAGTTCTTC.

The chain recombines TRBV27 with TRBJ2-2, with 11 bases aligning to TRBD2. With V trimmed by 3 bases and J by 1 base, 4 bases remained unmatched. Germline CDR1 and CDR2: MNHEY and SMNVEV (reference sequence). This CDR3 contains 17 residues. The CDR3 DNA reads as TGTGCCAGCAGTTTTCTAGGGACTAGCGGGAACACCGGGGAGCTGTTTTTT. Protein sequence: CASSFLGTSGNTGELFF.

This clonotype was seen more than once but under ten times. This sequence joins TRBV20-1 and TRBJ2-1; 8 bases fit TRBD1. Germline V gene data show CDR1 as DFQATT and CDR2 as SNEGSKA (reference sequence). The CDR3 extends over 12 amino acids. This CDR3 reads CMGGQGIDEQFF. In nucleotides, the CDR3 is TGCATGGGCGGACAGGGAATCGATGAGCAGTTCTTC.

The V call is TRBV29-1, the J call TRBJ2-1; D possibly corresponds to TRBD1 (7 bases). Germline CDR1 reads SQVTM; CDR2 reads ANQGSEA. CDR3 length: 13 amino acids. The V gene lost 5 bases and the J gene lost 4 bases, with 12 bases spanning the gap. The CDR3 protein is CSVQGGSYNEQFF. The CDR3 DNA reads as TGCAGCGTTCAGGGGGGCAGTTACAATGAGCAGTTCTTC.

The chain couples TRBV27 to TRBJ2-7, with D possibly TRBD1 on 5 matching bases. CDR1 and CDR2 (germline): MNHEY, SMNVEV (reference sequence). V lost 3 bases and J lost 0, with 12 bases in between. The CDR3 consists of 15 residues. CDR3 region: CASSFLRGPSYEQYF. The CDR3 bases are TGTGCCAGCAGTTTTTTAAGGGGCCCCTCCTACGAGCAGTACTTC.

DNA for the CDR3: TGCAGTGCTGAGGTTCGACTGAACCCTCCCTACGAGCAGTACTTC. Its translation is CSAEVRLNPPYEQYF. The chain couples TRBV20-1 to TRBJ2-7; D is ambiguous. V shed 5 bases and J shed 2 bases, with 19 bases lying between them. The CDR3 consists of 15 residues. CDR1 DFQATT and CDR2 SNEGSKA come from the germline V gene (reference sequence).